This record looks at one T cell receptor beta chain sequence and its context. This clonotype has only a few counts. It has no known antigen specificity. Nothing much larger sits one base from this clone, and base qualities are not available. Library preparation used 5' RACE. Sequenced using an Illumina HiSeq 2000. A universal primer binding site was added through template switching, and the final cDNA carried a unique molecular identifier so that TCR cDNA molecules could be counted accurately. Specific primers in the conserved constant-segment region were used to synthesize first-strand cDNA for the TCR alpha and beta chains. Each cDNA library was double barcoded, with a SMART-Mk sample barcode plus Illumina barcodes, to control for contamination. Two successive PCR steps introduced TruSeq adapter sequences along with Illumina sample barcodes. TCR alpha and beta cDNA libraries were sequenced on the Illumina HiSeq platform with custom primers. Regarding the original processing steps: Unique molecular identifiers were extracted from raw reads with MiGEC, and CDR3 positions were determined with MiXCR. For each individual, recombination models were inferred using an EM algorithm with the repgenHMM and IGoR tools. Shared clonotypes were analyzed with the tcR package in R, and sharing was normalized by the product of cloneset sizes. To study raw recombination free of thymic and clonal selection effects, out-of-frame nonproductive sequences were analyzed. TCRdb reprocessing: public reads trimmed at Q25 with fastp, clones called with MiXCR, in-frame beta chains kept. Every CDR3 protein is listed once, alongside the most common genes and DNA of its rows. The V and J calls shown here were made by TCRdb, not taken from the authors' results. The sample table shows 600,000 to 800,000 distinct CDR3 sequences, and around 20% are seen once. The ten largest clones represent about 4.3% of the sample.

This specimen comes from a study of identical twins (TCRdb year 2016). Some background on the complete study: To test whether fetal clonotypes persist, this study deep-sequenced TCR alpha and beta repertoires from monozygotic twins, from unrelated adults of various ages, and from cord blood. Replicate twin experiments were performed at different times using different library preparation protocols to rule out contamination. The study at large found these results: Compared with coincidental sharing between unrelated individuals, out-of-frame TCR alpha sequences shared between twins showed an excess of sequences with low generation probability. Excess twin sharing in beta out-of-frame sequences was weaker because fewer shared sequences lowered the signal-to-noise ratio. Zero-insertion analyses could be partly confounded by invariant T cells such as MAIT and iNKT, though diverse VJ usage argued against such confounding for most clonotypes. Conclusions relied on cross-sectional statistical analysis, since the same donors could not be followed over many years. Fewer insertions were carried by abundant cord blood beta clonotypes, a similar but weaker trend appeared in young adult naive repertoires, and no such trend appeared in memory repertoires. In monozygotic twins, recombination models systematically underestimated out-of-frame TCR alpha sharing, but the models matched the sharing seen between unrelated individuals.

From a lookup of the germline V gene, CDR1 and CDR2 are SGHRS and YFSETQ. V gives up 4 bases and J gives up 5 bases, and the segment between their germline ends measures 15 bases. Including cysteine and phenylalanine, the CDR3 has 14 amino acids. Left in the record is the CDR3 DNA by itself, 42 bases read in frame from the first base. Only healthy Caucasian donors were included. The twin cohort comprised three pairs of female monozygotic twins, all aged about 18 to 29 years. RNA for TCR libraries was isolated from peripheral blood mononuclear cells. These data also formed part of another study, on T cells expressing NK-cell markers. The second paper further reports: TCR beta-chain repertoires were profiled in sorted CD3+CD56+NKG2C+, CD3+CD56+NKG2C- and CD3+CD56-NKG2C+ T-cell subsets from roughly eight donors. Seven of the eight sequenced donors were HCMV-seropositive and one was HCMV-seronegative. To restrict sorting to alphabetaTCR-expressing T cells, an anti-gammadeltaTCR antibody was added in several experiments. In over 5 donors, the dominant CD3+CD56+NKG2C+ clonotypes were among the top 10 CD8+ clonotypes and accounted for about 1.0-7.0% of CD8+ T cells. Those dominant clonotypes were again the most abundant among CD3+CD56-NKG2C+ cells in four donors, at about 25-60.1%. Whether the expanded NKG2C-expressing T cell clones were specific for HCMV antigens remained unclear. All eight donors whose samples were sequenced were randomly selected healthy volunteers, three of them men and five women. HCMV serostatus was determined by detecting HCMV-specific IgG in serum with a commercial ELISA kit. For six donors, unsorted PBMC were also used to sequence bulk peripheral blood T-cell repertoires. Reads were demultiplexed and grouped by UMI with MIGEC, and clonotypes were assembled and quantified with MiTCR. To exclude erroneous sequences, only TCR cDNA sequences supported by at least two reads were retained. The tcR package was used for downstream repertoire analysis, and clonotypes were matched between fractions using CDR3 nucleotide sequence together with V segment. VDJmatch was used to annotate antigen specificity against VDJdb, with one amino acid substitution in CDR3 permitted.

Recombination connected TRBV5-1 to TRBJ2-5; TRBD1 is perhaps the D gene, given 5 matching bases. The receptor was derived from a woman aged 18-30 years in good health. The sample consisted of PBMCs. The encoded CDR3 is CASSPRQFGETQYF. The DNA sequence is TGCGCCAGCAGCCCGAGACAGTTCGGTGAGACCCAGTACTTC.